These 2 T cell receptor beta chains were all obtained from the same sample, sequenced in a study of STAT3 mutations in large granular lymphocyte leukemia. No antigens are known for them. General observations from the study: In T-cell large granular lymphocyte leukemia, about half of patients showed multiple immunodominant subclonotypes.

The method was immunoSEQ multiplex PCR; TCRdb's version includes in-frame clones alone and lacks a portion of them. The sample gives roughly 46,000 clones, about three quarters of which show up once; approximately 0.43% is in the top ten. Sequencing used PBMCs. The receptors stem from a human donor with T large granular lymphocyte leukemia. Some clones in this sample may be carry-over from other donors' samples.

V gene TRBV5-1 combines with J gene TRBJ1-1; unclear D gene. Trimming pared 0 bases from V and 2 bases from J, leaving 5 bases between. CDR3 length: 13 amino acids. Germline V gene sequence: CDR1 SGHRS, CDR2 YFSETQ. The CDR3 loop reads CASSLETNTEAFF. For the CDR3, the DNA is TGCGCCAGCAGCTTGGAAACAAACACTGAAGCTTTCTTT.

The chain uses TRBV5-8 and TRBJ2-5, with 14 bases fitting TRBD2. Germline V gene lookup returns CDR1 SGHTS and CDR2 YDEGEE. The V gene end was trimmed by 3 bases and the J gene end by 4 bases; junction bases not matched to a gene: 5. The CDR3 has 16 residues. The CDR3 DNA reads TGTGCCAGCAGCTGGACTAGCGGGGGGCAGGGAGAGACCCAGTACTTC. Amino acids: CASSWTSGGQGETQYF.